This T cell receptor beta chain came from a study of blood T cell repertoires in COVID-19. Germline V gene sequence: CDR1 SEHNR, CDR2 FQNEAQ (reference sequence). The CDR3 loop spans 18 amino acids. Trimming stripped 5 bases from V and 0 bases from J, with 20 bases between. Profiled with immunoSEQ multiplex PCR; TCRdb holds only in-frame clones, not every one. The data hold some 96,000 clones, with just over 90% observed a single time. Sequences were obtained from peripheral blood. This chain links TRBV7-9 with TRBJ2-1; the D gene is possibly TRBD1 (6 bases). The clonotype originates from a man aged 50-60 years with active COVID-19. CDR3: CASSAPRQAKSSYNEQFF. The CDR3 DNA follows: TGTGCCAGCAGCGCGCCCCGACAGGCTAAGAGCTCCTACAATGAGCAGTTCTTC. The complete variable domain, with remaining parts taken from reference TRBV7-9 and TRBJ2-1, reads DTGVSQNPRHKITKRGQNVTFRCDPISEHNRLYWYRQTLGQGPEFLTYFQNEAQLEKSRLLSDRFSAERPKGSFSTLEIQRTEQGDSAMYLCASSAPRQAKSSYNEQFFGPGTRLTVL.